The entry below describes one T cell receptor beta chain. Germline V gene lookup returns CDR1 MGHDK and CDR2 SYGVNS. V lost 7 bases and J 6 bases, leaving 10 bases between the germline ends. This CDR3 spans 13 amino acids. The record originates from a study of blood T cell repertoires in COVID-19. Looking at the study overall: The analysed material was cDNA or gDNA that came from T cells, B-cell-depleted T cells, or PBMCs.

Under the authors' procedure: Estimation of nucleated cell counts was performed using reference gene primer amplification. Clones were sequenced by immunoSEQ multiplex PCR, and TCRdb holds only the in-frame ones, with some missing. V and J calls and clone size come straight from that table; D and trimming were deduced from the DNA. The sample has roughly 180,000 clones, about three quarters seen once. The source of this sequence is a woman between 45 and 65 years old with active or convalescent COVID-19. The sample comprised peripheral blood. The chain combines TRBV25-1 with TRBJ1-6; D is undetermined. This CDR3 reads CASTAATNSPLHF. Written as DNA, the CDR3 is TGTGCCAGCACGGCAGCGACTAATTCACCCCTCCACTTT.